The rows below give T cell receptor beta chains drawn from one sample of a study of blood T cell repertoires in COVID-19. Measured with immunoSEQ multiplex PCR; TCRdb has only the in-frame clones, and not every one. Of roughly 200,000 clones in the sample, around four fifths were seen once. Input material: peripheral blood. The receptors originated from a human donor in a cohort sampled during active COVID-19. The CDR3 runs from the conserved cysteine through the conserved F or W. A D gene is named only where the DNA matches it firmly. For some rows the clone size is stated as once, few or many, or as a class when expanded; others skip it.

v_gene: TRBV29-1
d_gene: TRBD1
j_gene: TRBJ2-3
abundance: -
len: 14
CDR3nt: TGCAGCGTTGAGGGACAGGGAGCCACAGATACGCAGTATTTT
CDR3aa: CSVEGQGATDTQYF

v_gene: TRBV29-1
d_gene: -
j_gene: TRBJ2-3
abundance: -
len: 12
CDR3nt: TGCAGCGTTTCTAACCGCACAGATACGCAGTATTTT
CDR3aa: CSVSNRTDTQYF

v_gene: TRBV24-1
d_gene: -
j_gene: TRBJ2-3
abundance: -
len: 16
CDR3nt: TGTGCCACCAGTGGGCGAGGGGGTGAGTCAGCAGATACGCAGTATTTT
CDR3aa: CATSGRGGESADTQYF

v_gene: TRBV9
d_gene: TRBD1
j_gene: TRBJ2-7
abundance: -
len: 15
CDR3nt: TGTGCCAGCGGTTCCGGCACAGGGGGATCGCTAGAGCAGTACTTC
CDR3aa: CASGSGTGGSLEQYF

v_gene: TRBV7-9
d_gene: TRBD1
j_gene: TRBJ1-1
abundance: once
len: 14
CDR3nt: TGTGCCAGCAGCTTAGGACAGGGTTCCCCTGAAGCTTTCTTT
CDR3aa: CASSLGQGSPEAFF

v_gene: TRBV6-5
d_gene: TRBD1
j_gene: TRBJ1-2
abundance: -
len: 14
CDR3nt: TGTGCCAGCAGTTACCGACAGGGCAACTATGGCTACACCTTC
CDR3aa: CASSYRQGNYGYTF

v_gene: TRBV30
d_gene: -
j_gene: TRBJ2-5
abundance: -
len: 12
CDR3nt: TGTGCCTGGAGTGTTGACAGGCCGACCCAGTACTTC
CDR3aa: CAWSVDRPTQYF

v_gene: TRBV9
d_gene: TRBD1
j_gene: TRBJ1-4
abundance: -
len: 14
CDR3nt: TGTGCCAGCAGCGCCGGGACAGGGAATGAAAAACTGTTTTTT
CDR3aa: CASSAGTGNEKLFF

v_gene: TRBV7-9
d_gene: TRBD1
j_gene: TRBJ1-2
abundance: -
len: 14
CDR3nt: TGTGCCAGCGAGGGACAGGCCAACAACTATGGCTACACCTTC
CDR3aa: CASEGQANNYGYTF

v_gene: TRBV19
d_gene: TRBD1
j_gene: TRBJ1-6
abundance: -
len: 15
CDR3nt: TGTGCCAGTAGTCCTGCCGGGACAGTTAATTCACCCCTCCACTTT
CDR3aa: CASSPAGTVNSPLHF

v_gene: TRBV2
d_gene: -
j_gene: TRBJ2-4
abundance: -
len: 15
CDR3nt: TGTGCCAGCCGACAGGTCCTTCGGGCCAAAAACATTCAGTACTTC
CDR3aa: CASRQVLRAKNIQYF

v_gene: TRBV5-1
d_gene: -
j_gene: TRBJ1-2
abundance: -
len: 14
CDR3nt: TGCGCCAGCAGCTTGGATGGGGGCCGGTATGGCTACACCTTC
CDR3aa: CASSLDGGRYGYTF

v_gene: TRBV6-6
d_gene: TRBD1
j_gene: TRBJ2-5
abundance: -
len: 16
CDR3nt: TGTGCCAGCACCGGGGCTGGACAGGGTCACCAAGAGACCCAGTACTTC
CDR3aa: CASTGAGQGHQETQYF

v_gene: TRBV9
d_gene: -
j_gene: TRBJ1-2
abundance: -
len: 15
CDR3nt: TGTGCCAGCAGCGTAGGAGTCGGGACACCCTATGGCTACACCTTC
CDR3aa: CASSVGVGTPYGYTF

v_gene: TRBV6-5
d_gene: -
j_gene: TRBJ1-3
abundance: -
len: 13
CDR3nt: TGTGCCTTTAAAGGGGAAACGGGAAACACCATATATTTT
CDR3aa: CAFKGETGNTIYF

v_gene: TRBV12-5
d_gene: -
j_gene: TRBJ1-3
abundance: few
len: 13
CDR3nt: TGTGCTAGTGCGAGGCGGTCTGGAAACACCATATATTTT
CDR3aa: CASARRSGNTIYF

v_gene: TRBV7-6
d_gene: -
j_gene: TRBJ1-1
abundance: -
len: 15
CDR3nt: TGTGCCAGCAGCTCCCGGACAGCCACTTACACTGAAGCTTTCTTT
CDR3aa: CASSSRTATYTEAFF

v_gene: TRBV13
d_gene: -
j_gene: TRBJ1-1
abundance: -
len: 13
CDR3nt: TGTGCCAGCAGCCCGCAGGGTGTCGCGATAACTTTCTTT
CDR3aa: CASSPQGVAITFF

v_gene: TRBV3-1/TRBV3-2
d_gene: -
j_gene: TRBJ1-2
abundance: -
len: 12
CDR3nt: TGTGCCAGCACAAACAGCAACTATGGCTACACCTTC
CDR3aa: CASTNSNYGYTF

v_gene: TRBV27
d_gene: TRBD2
j_gene: TRBJ2-3
abundance: -
len: 15
CDR3nt: TGTGCCAGCAGTTTATTTCCAGCGGGGTTGGGTACGCAGTATTTT
CDR3aa: CASSLFPAGLGTQYF

v_gene: TRBV27
d_gene: -
j_gene: TRBJ2-5
abundance: -
len: 17
CDR3nt: TGTGCCAGCAGTTTAAGGGGTCCCGGGGGAAACGGGGAGACCCAGTACTTC
CDR3aa: CASSLRGPGGNGETQYF

v_gene: TRBV30
d_gene: TRBD2
j_gene: TRBJ2-7
abundance: -
len: 12
CDR3nt: TGTGCCGGAAAGCGGGAGGGGTACGAGCAGTACTTC
CDR3aa: CAGKREGYEQYF

v_gene: TRBV29-1
d_gene: TRBD2
j_gene: TRBJ2-7
abundance: -
len: 13
CDR3nt: TGCAGCGTTGAAGAGATTCGGGGGGGCGAGCAGTACTTC
CDR3aa: CSVEEIRGGEQYF

v_gene: TRBV6-5
d_gene: -
j_gene: TRBJ2-2
abundance: -
len: 12
CDR3nt: TGTGCCAGCAGTCCCCTTCCCGGGGAGCTGTTTTTT
CDR3aa: CASSPLPGELFF

v_gene: TRBV19
d_gene: TRBD1
j_gene: TRBJ2-5
abundance: -
len: 15
CDR3nt: TGTGCCAGTAGTATTGGGGGACAGGGTCAAGAGACCCAGTACTTC
CDR3aa: CASSIGGQGQETQYF

v_gene: TRBV7-2
d_gene: -
j_gene: TRBJ2-5
abundance: -
len: 14
CDR3nt: TGTGCCAGCAGCTTTCCAGGGGCCGGAGAGACCCAGTACTTC
CDR3aa: CASSFPGAGETQYF

v_gene: TRBV5-1
d_gene: -
j_gene: TRBJ2-3
abundance: -
len: 15
CDR3nt: TGCGCCAGCAGCTACAGGGCGAAGATAAGTGATACGCAGTATTTT
CDR3aa: CASSYRAKISDTQYF

v_gene: TRBV5-1
d_gene: TRBD2
j_gene: TRBJ2-1
abundance: -
len: 17
CDR3nt: TGCGCCAGCAGCCCCCAGCCTATCGGGACTAGCATAAATGAGCAGTTCTTC
CDR3aa: CASSPQPIGTSINEQFF

v_gene: TRBV18
d_gene: -
j_gene: TRBJ2-2
abundance: -
len: 15
CDR3nt: TGTGCCAGCTCACCATGGGACAAACCCACCGGGGAGCTGTTTTTT
CDR3aa: CASSPWDKPTGELFF

v_gene: TRBV28
d_gene: -
j_gene: TRBJ2-1
abundance: -
len: 15
CDR3nt: TGTGCCAGCAGTTTGCTCCGGGACTCTAACAATGAGCAGTTCTTC
CDR3aa: CASSLLRDSNNEQFF

v_gene: TRBV7-9
d_gene: -
j_gene: TRBJ1-4
abundance: -
len: 14
CDR3nt: TGTGCCAGCAGCGCGGACACCTTTAATGAAAAACTGTTTTTT
CDR3aa: CASSADTFNEKLFF

v_gene: TRBV4-1
d_gene: -
j_gene: TRBJ2-6
abundance: once
len: 17
CDR3nt: TGCGCCAGCAGCCAAGAGCCGCAGGCCTCTGGGGCCAACGTCCTGACTTTC
CDR3aa: CASSQEPQASGANVLTF

v_gene: TRBV24-1
d_gene: -
j_gene: TRBJ2-6
abundance: -
len: 13
CDR3nt: TGTGCCACCAGCCCTTCTGGGGCCAACGTCCTGACTTTC
CDR3aa: CATSPSGANVLTF

v_gene: TRBV28
d_gene: TRBD1
j_gene: TRBJ2-5
abundance: once
len: 14
CDR3nt: TGTGCCAGCAGTACCACAGGGGGTAGGGAGACCCAGTACTTC
CDR3aa: CASSTTGGRETQYF